The rows below give T cell receptor beta chains drawn from one sample of a study of cytomegalovirus exposure and HLA in healthy donors. This table comes from immunoSEQ multiplex PCR, and its TCRdb copy is limited to in-frame clones, with some not included. The sample consists of about 110,000 clones, approximately 70% of them appearing once. Input material: PBMCs. The receptor set was obtained from a young man in good health and CMV-seropositive. Each CDR3 is given with its conserved first and last residue. The D gene is left open where the match is weak. Clone size is shown for a subset of rows, as once, few, many or a class of expanded clone.

j_call v_call clone_size d_call cdr3_nt cdr3_aa
TRBJ2-1 TRBV2 - TRBD2 TGTGCCAGCAACGGGTTGGGGCGGGGGGGGTACAATGAGCAGTTCTTC CASNGLGRGGYNEQFF
TRBJ2-3 TRBV19 - TRBD2 TGTGCCAGTAGTATAGGGCTAGCGGGTAGCACAGATACGCAGTATTTT CASSIGLAGSTDTQYF
TRBJ2-1 TRBV19 - TRBD2 TGTGCCAGTAGTATTTTGCCGGCGGGGCTCGGCCTAGCGGGGGGGCCGGGAGACTACAATGAGCAGTTCTTC CASSILPAGLGLAGGPGDYNEQFF
TRBJ2-7 TRBV27 - - TGTGCCAGCAGTTTTGGGAGATCTCAGTACTTC CASSFGRSQYF
TRBJ1-1 TRBV29-1 few - TGCAGCGTTGAGGGGGGGCGGGGCACTGAAGCTTTCTTT CSVEGGRGTEAFF
TRBJ1-1 TRBV15 - TRBD1 TGTGCCACCAGCAGAGAGGGACAGGGGTGGACTGAAGCTTTCTTT CATSREGQGWTEAFF
TRBJ1-5 TRBV30 - - TGTGCCTGGAGCTACAGGGATAATCAGCCCCAGCATTTT CAWSYRDNQPQHF
TRBJ2-7 TRBV5-6 - - TGTGCCAGCAACCTTGCGGGACAGCTCCACGAGCAGTACTTC CASNLAGQLHEQYF
TRBJ2-5 TRBV5-1 - TRBD2 TGCGCCAGCAGCTCCAGGACTAGTGGTCAAGAGACCCAGTACTTC CASSSRTSGQETQYF
TRBJ1-5 TRBV19 few - TGTGCCAGTAGTGGACCCGGGCAGGGACTTTCCAATCAGCCCCAGCATTTT CASSGPGQGLSNQPQHF
TRBJ2-7 TRBV5-1 - - TGCGCCAGCAGCCTGGGCGGTGAGGACTACGAGCAGTACTTC CASSLGGEDYEQYF
TRBJ1-2 TRBV18 - - TGTGCCAGCTCACCACCTTCAGGTGCCTATGGCTACACCTTC CASSPPSGAYGYTF
TRBJ2-7 TRBV19 once TRBD1 TGTGCCAGTAGTCTAACGACAGGGGCGAGCGAGCAGTACTTC CASSLTTGASEQYF
TRBJ2-3 TRBV6-4 - TRBD2 TGTGCCAGCAGTAGGACTAGCGGGAGCACAGATACGCAGTATTTT CASSRTSGSTDTQYF
TRBJ1-5 TRBV6-1 - - TGTGCCAGCAGTGAAAGAGCCCCGGGGGGTCAGCCCCAGCATTTT CASSERAPGGQPQHF
TRBJ1-3 TRBV19 - - TGTGCCAGTAGTATAGCGAGCTCTGGAAACACCATATATTTT CASSIASSGNTIYF
TRBJ1-4 TRBV5-5 few - TGTGCCAGCAGCTTATACGGGACATTTAATGAAAAACTGTTTTTT CASSLYGTFNEKLFF
TRBJ1-3 TRBV27 - - TGTGCCAGCAGTTACCAGACAGGTTGGAGGGGAAACACCATATATTTT CASSYQTGWRGNTIYF
TRBJ2-1 TRBV9 - - TGTGCCAGCAGCGTAGCGATTCGGGGCGCGGGGGCAGACTACAATGAGCAGTTCTTC CASSVAIRGAGADYNEQFF
TRBJ2-7 TRBV27 - TRBD1 TGTGCCAGCCGTTTATCCTACTACAGCAGGGGGCTCTACGAGCAGTACTTC CASRLSYYSRGLYEQYF
TRBJ2-6 TRBV5-1 - TRBD2 TGCGCCAGTAGCGGGAGGTCTGGGGCCAACGTCCTGACTTTC CASSGRSGANVLTF
TRBJ2-1 TRBV27 - - TGTGCCAGCAGTCCCGGGAGTAGCGCCTTTAATAATGAGCAGTTCTTC CASSPGSSAFNNEQFF
TRBJ1-2 TRBV11-2 few - TGTGCCAGCAGCTTAGAGCCCGGGGTGCATGGCTACACCTTC CASSLEPGVHGYTF
TRBJ1-1 TRBV7-9 - - TGTGCCAGCAGCAGATCGGGGAACACTGAAGCTTTCTTT CASSRSGNTEAFF
TRBJ1-6 TRBV6-1 - TRBD1 TGTGCCAGCAGTGAAAGGGACAGGGGGTCCTATAATTCACCCCTCCACTTT CASSERDRGSYNSPLHF
TRBJ2-3 TRBV5-1 - TRBD1 TGCGCCAGCAGCGCTAACCCTGACAGGGTAGGATTGGATACGCAGTATTTT CASSANPDRVGLDTQYF
TRBJ2-6 TRBV5-7 - - TGTGCCAGCAGCTTGCTCTCTGGGGCCAACGTCCTGACTTTC CASSLLSGANVLTF
TRBJ2-7 TRBV6-5 - TRBD1 TGTGCCAGTTCGTGGGACAGGGATTACTACGAGCAGTACTTC CASSWDRDYYEQYF
TRBJ1-2 TRBV6-5 - - TGTGCCAGCAACAAAACCTACAACAGGGATGGCTACACCTTC CASNKTYNRDGYTF
TRBJ2-3 TRBV6-1 - TRBD1 TGTGCCAGCAGTGCCTACAAAATGGACAGGACCACAGATACGCAGTATTTT CASSAYKMDRTTDTQYF
TRBJ1-6 TRBV6-1 - - TGTGCCACCCTAGGACAGAATAATTCACCCCTCCACTTT CATLGQNNSPLHF